A single TCR beta chain is shown here with its context. As yet, its antigen is unknown. Assay: immunoSEQ multiplex PCR; the TCRdb copy retains only in-frame clones and omits some. The data contain 25,000 to 40,000 clones, around 80% of them singletons. Trimming took 5 bases from V and 8 from J; bases not matched to a gene: 5. The germline V gene encodes CDR1 LNHDA and CDR2 SQIVND (reference sequence). This CDR3 is built from 13 residues. These data come from a study of T cells in localized non-small cell lung cancer. Findings and caveats of the study: Turning up in adjacent lung were a median approximately 57 of the top 100 tumor clones. Measurement of T cell clonality placed uninvolved adjacent lung highest, above the level in tumor. The study linked higher blood T cell density to longer overall survival.

This sequence joins TRBV19 and TRBJ1-4; TRBD1 agrees at 7 bases. The sequences come from peripheral blood, collected before any cancer treatment. The clonotype was recovered from a male donor aged 60 or older with stage II squamous cell lung carcinoma. The CDR3 nucleotides are TGTGCCAGTAGTGGTACAGGGGTGGAAAAACTGTTTTTT. Translating it yields CASSGTGVEKLFF.